These 20 T cell receptor beta chains came from one sample sequenced in a study of blood T cells in healthy people across ages. Through a sample-barcoded 5' primer and a J-beta primer mix, a second PCR was run for about 6 to 11 cycles. TCRdb processed the 5' RACE reads anew with MiXCR; each CDR3 protein has one entry. Of some 1.5 million distinct CDR3 sequences listed, 28% are singletons. The sample taken for sequencing was blood. Receptors originate from a woman under 40 in good health.

The chain employs TRBV6-1 and TRBJ1-1; no clear D gene. Germline values: CDR1 MNHNS, CDR2 SASEGT. Trimming removed 1 base from V and 5 bases from J, with 17 bases in between. CDR3 length: 16 amino acids. The CDR3 sequence: CASSEGTGIFLTEAFF. DNA of the CDR3: TGTGCCAGCAGTGAAGGAACGGGCATTTTTTTGACTGAAGCTTTCTTT.

This chain connects TRBV28 to TRBJ2-5; perhaps TRBD1 as D (5 bases). CDR3 size: 13 residues. Germline-derived CDR1 and CDR2 are MDHEN and SYDVKM. The V end was cut by 7 bases, the J end by 1 base, with 10 bases between. CDR3 loop: CASNQQAQETQYF. The DNA of the CDR3 is TGTGCCAGCAACCAACAGGCCCAAGAGACCCAGTACTTC. Variable domain in full (rest from reference TRBV28 and TRBJ2-5): DVKVTQSSRYLVKRTGEKVFLECVQDMDHENMFWYRQDPGLGLRLIYFSYDVKMKEKGDIPEGYSVSREKKERFSLILESASTNQTSMYLCASNQQAQETQYFGPGTRLLVL.

This clonotype has a count of ten or more. J is TRBJ1-2 and V is TRBV29-1; unclear D gene. This CDR3 region has 13 residues. V lost 1 base and J lost 6, with 12 bases in between. Germline loops: CDR1 SQVTM, CDR2 ANQGSEA. This CDR3 is CSVEGGKGNGYTF. In DNA, the CDR3 is TGCAGCGTTGAAGGAGGGAAGGGTAATGGCTACACCTTC.

This chain uses TRBV5-5 with TRBJ1-2; a possible D gene is TRBD1 (6 bases). Germline lookup yields CDR1 SGHKS and CDR2 YYEKEE (reference sequence). V gave up 0 bases and J gave up 0 bases, with 18 bases separating them. This CDR3 is built from 18 residues. CDR3 bases: TGTGCCAGCAGCTTGGACGAGACAGGTTCCCTGGCTAACTATGGCTACACCTTC. Protein: CASSLDETGSLANYGYTF.

This clonotype was counted a few times. V is TRBV6-5 and J is TRBJ2-3, with no clear D. This CDR3 has 11 amino acids. Germline V gene data show CDR1 as MNHEY and CDR2 as SVGAGI. The V gene lost 5 bases and the J gene lost 7 bases, with 7 bases spanning the gap. Here the CDR3 DNA reads TGTGCCAGCAGTATGGGTTATACGCAGTATTTT. The encoded protein is CASSMGYTQYF.

As regards this clonotype: One base away lies a much larger clone, so this may be a sequencing read error. The genes are TRBV12-3 or TRBV12-4 and TRBJ2-7; D might be TRBD2 (5 bases). V shed 2 bases and J shed 12 bases, with 23 bases lying between them. The CDR3 totals 15 residues. As DNA, the CDR3 is TGTGCCAGCAGTTTAAGGAGGAACCAACGAGAGACCCGGTACTTC. Amino acid sequence: CASSLRRNQRETRYF.

Regarding this clonotype: Germline and junction disagree at one end, which may indicate a read error. CDR3 sequence reads: CAGSLSDVEQYF. The CDR3 coding sequence is TGTGCCGGCAGCTTATCGGACGTCGAGCAGTACTTC. V is TRBV7-9 and J is TRBJ2-7; D is uncertain. The CDR3 loop spans 12 amino acids. Germline loops: CDR1 SEHNR, CDR2 FQNEAQ (reference sequence).

Worth noting for this clonotype: An end of the junction differs from the germline gene, which may be a read error. This chain uses TRBV5-6 with TRBJ2-5; D is perhaps TRBD1 (5 bases). Germline V CDR1 and CDR2: SGHDT, YYEEEE. The CDR3 runs to 16 residues. CDR3 loop: CASSLDTGVLQGTQYF. The CDR3 nucleotides read TGTGCCAGCAGCTTGGACACAGGCGTTTTGCAAGGGACCCAGTACTTC.

This chain uses TRBV12-3 or TRBV12-4 with TRBJ2-7, with 13 bases lining up with TRBD2. Losses at the gene ends were 2 bases for V and 7 bases for J; bases not matched to a gene: 17. The length of the CDR3 is 19 residues. The CDR3 loop reads CASSLRTSGRVWSYNEQYF. The CDR3 DNA reads TGTGCCAGCAGTTTACGGACTAGCGGGAGAGTTTGGTCCTACAATGAGCAGTACTTC.

At least ten counts were recorded for this clonotype. In nucleotides, the CDR3 is TGTGCCATCAGTGAGTCGGTCGGCGGGAGGGCCGGCGAGCAGTTCTTC. Its protein is CAISESVGGRAGEQFF. V and J are TRBV10-3 and TRBJ2-1, with TRBD2 identical over 9 bases. The CDR3 extends over 16 amino acids. With 0 bases clipped from V and 10 bases from J, the junction kept 10 bases outside the gene matches. Germline V lookup: CDR1 ENHRY, CDR2 SYGVKD.

This clonotype was recorded many times. This chain connects TRBV10-1 to TRBJ2-7; no reliable D call. The CDR3 has 14 residues. Trimming removed 2 bases at V and 2 bases at J, with 10 bases between. Germline loops: CDR1 WNHNN, CDR2 SYGVQD (reference sequence). The CDR3: CASSEGIGPYEQYF. The CDR3 DNA is TGCGCCAGCAGTGAGGGGATAGGGCCCTACGAGCAGTACTTC.

On this clonotype: A read error may produce the germline difference seen at one junction end. The V and J genes are TRBV7-2 and TRBJ2-1; 10 nucleotides line up with TRBD2. The CDR3 runs to 14 residues. CDR1 is SGHTA and CDR2 is FQGNSA in the germline V gene. Here the CDR3 DNA reads TGTGCCAGCAGCCCGTGGGGACTAGCGAACGAGCACTTCTTC. Amino acids: CASSPWGLANEHFF.

J is TRBJ1-2 and V is TRBV20-1; 9 bases match TRBD1. The CDR3 totals 13 residues. Germline CDR1 is DFQATT and CDR2 is SNEGSKA (reference sequence). With 6 bases clipped from V and 7 bases from J, the junction kept 9 bases outside the gene matches. DNA for the CDR3: TGCAGTGCGCCGGGACAGGGAATAGGTGGCTACACCTTC. It codes for CSAPGQGIGGYTF.

The chain employs TRBV6-4 and TRBJ2-3, with D possibly TRBD2 on 6 matching bases. Trimming pared 7 bases from V and 5 bases from J, leaving 25 bases between. There are 17 residues in the CDR3. From germline, CDR1 is MRHNA and CDR2 SNTAGT. In DNA, the CDR3 is TGTGCCAGCACCAGGATGGTAGCTAGCGCTGGCCAAGATACGCAGTATTTT. It is translated as CASTRMVASAGQDTQYF.

As regards this clonotype: A junction boundary mismatches the germline segment, possibly from a read error. The chain joins TRBV28 to TRBJ2-5, with 11 bases identical to TRBD2. Looked up from germline, CDR1 is MDHEN and CDR2 is SYDVKM. The length of the CDR3 is 17 residues. This CDR3 reads CASSPYTSGGAQETQYF. The CDR3 DNA reads TGTGCCAGCAGCCCATATACTAGCGGGGGAGCACAAGAGACCCAGTACTTT.

The V gene is TRBV15, the J gene TRBJ2-1, with 7 bases aligning to TRBD2. The germline gives CDR1 LNHNV, CDR2 YYDKDF (reference sequence). V was pared by 4 bases and J by 5 bases, with 5 bases of the junction left unmatched. This CDR3 has 14 residues. CDR3 nucleotides: TGTGCCACCAGCACCCGACTAGCAGACAATGAGCAGTTCTTC. This sequence encodes CATSTRLADNEQFF.

A word on this clonotype: Its ends do not fully match the called genes, so a read error is possible. This chain links TRBV29-1 with TRBJ1-4; 7 nucleotides align to TRBD1. The CDR3 is 13 residues long. CDR1 and CDR2 from the germline V gene are SQVTM and ANQGSEA. The CDR3: CSVEEQGSEELFF. The CDR3 bases are TGCAGCGTTGAAGAACAGGGGAGTGAAGAACTGTTTTTT.

This chain uses TRBV6-5 with TRBJ1-3; TRBD1 is a possible D gene (6 bases). Germline V gene lookup returns CDR1 MNHEY and CDR2 SVGAGI. With 5 bases removed from V and 0 bases from J, the gap between germline ends came to 8 bases. The CDR3 is made up of 14 amino acids. The CDR3 region is CASSRDTSGNTIYF. The CDR3 nucleotides are TGTGCCAGCAGTCGGGACACCTCTGGAAACACCATATATTTT.

The chain employs TRBV10-1 and TRBJ2-5; TRBD1 matches 9 bases. The J segment lost 6 bases and the V segment lost 6 bases, leaving 14 bases of the junction unmatched. CDR1 WNHNN and CDR2 SYGVQD come from the germline V gene (reference sequence). This CDR3 is 16 amino acids long. The CDR3 DNA reads TGCGCCAGCAGGAGCGGGGACAGGGAGGTTCGGAAGACCCAGTACTTC. This gives the protein CASRSGDREVRKTQYF.

CDR3 DNA: TGTGCCAGCAGCTTAAGTATGAGTAATGAGCAGTACTTC. It codes for CASSLSMSNEQYF. V is TRBV7-3 and J is TRBJ2-5; no reliable D call. CDR1 SGHTA and CDR2 FQGTGA come from the germline V gene. The CDR3 loop spans 13 amino acids. Trimming removed 1 base at V and 11 bases at J, with 14 bases between.